The T cell receptor beta chain under discussion was sequenced for a study of blood T cell repertoires in COVID-19. Study-wide context: In each case, the material was cDNA or gDNA derived from T cells, B-cell-depleted T cells, or PBMCs.

The CDR3 is 14 residues long. Germline CDR1 SGHDN, CDR2 FVKESK. V was cut by 4 bases and J by 2 bases, with 12 bases left in between. Seattle's cohort entered during active infection and was followed longitudinally. Only in-frame clones appear in the TCRdb table, and some are missing; sequencing was by immunoSEQ multiplex PCR. The sample has 200,000 or so clones, around 90% seen once. The specimen was peripheral blood. The chain joins TRBV14 to TRBJ2-7; TRBD2 is a possible D gene (6 bases). The TCR sequence derives from a man aged 55 to 69 with COVID-19, enrolled during active disease. The CDR3 sequence: CASSPMGGAYEQYF. The CDR3 DNA reads as TGTGCCAGCAGCCCGATGGGGGGAGCCTACGAGCAGTACTTC.